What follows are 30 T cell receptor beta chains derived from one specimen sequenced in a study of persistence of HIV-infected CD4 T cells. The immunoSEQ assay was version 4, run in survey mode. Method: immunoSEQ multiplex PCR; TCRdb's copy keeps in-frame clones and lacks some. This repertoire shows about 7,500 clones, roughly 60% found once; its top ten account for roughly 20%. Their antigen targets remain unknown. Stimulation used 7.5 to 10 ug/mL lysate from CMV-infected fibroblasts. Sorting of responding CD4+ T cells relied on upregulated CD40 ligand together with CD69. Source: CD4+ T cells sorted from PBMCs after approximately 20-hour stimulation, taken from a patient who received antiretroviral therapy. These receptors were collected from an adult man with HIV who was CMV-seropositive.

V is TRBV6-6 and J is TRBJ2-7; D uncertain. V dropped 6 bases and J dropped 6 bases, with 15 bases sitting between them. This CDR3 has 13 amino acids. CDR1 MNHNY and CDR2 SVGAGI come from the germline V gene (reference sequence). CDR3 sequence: CASRYQTRGEQYF. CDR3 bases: TGTGCCAGCAGGTACCAGACGAGAGGCGAGCAGTACTTC.

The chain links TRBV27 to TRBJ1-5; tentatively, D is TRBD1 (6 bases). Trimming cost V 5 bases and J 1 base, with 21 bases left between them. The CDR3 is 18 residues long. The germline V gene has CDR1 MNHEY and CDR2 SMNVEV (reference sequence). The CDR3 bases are TGTGCCAGCAGTCGTGCCACAGGGAGGGTAGGGAGCAATCAGCCCCAGCATTTT. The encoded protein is CASSRATGRVGSNQPQHF.

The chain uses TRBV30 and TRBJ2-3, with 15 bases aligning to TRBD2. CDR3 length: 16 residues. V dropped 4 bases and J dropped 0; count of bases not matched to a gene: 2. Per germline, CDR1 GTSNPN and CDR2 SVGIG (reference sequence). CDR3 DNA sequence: TGTGCCTGGACCGGGACTAGCGGGAGGAGCACAGATACGCAGTATTTT. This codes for CAWTGTSGRSTDTQYF.

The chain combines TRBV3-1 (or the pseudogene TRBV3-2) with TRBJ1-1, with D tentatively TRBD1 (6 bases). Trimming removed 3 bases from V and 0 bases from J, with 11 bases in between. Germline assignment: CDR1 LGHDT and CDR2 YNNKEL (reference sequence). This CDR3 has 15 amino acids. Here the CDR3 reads CASSHGQLMNTEAFF. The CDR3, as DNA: TGTGCCAGCAGCCACGGACAGCTAATGAACACTGAAGCTTTCTTT.

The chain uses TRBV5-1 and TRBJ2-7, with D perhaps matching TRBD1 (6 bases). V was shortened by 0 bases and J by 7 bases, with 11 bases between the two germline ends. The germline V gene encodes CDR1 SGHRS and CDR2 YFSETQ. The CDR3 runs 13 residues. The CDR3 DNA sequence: TGCGCCAGCAGCTTGGGACAGGCCCGGGAGCAGTACTTC. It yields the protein CASSLGQAREQYF.

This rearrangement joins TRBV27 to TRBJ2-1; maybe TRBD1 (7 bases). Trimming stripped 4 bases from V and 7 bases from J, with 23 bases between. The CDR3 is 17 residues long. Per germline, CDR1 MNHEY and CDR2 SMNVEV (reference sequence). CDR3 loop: CASSSPRGRDWLNEQFF. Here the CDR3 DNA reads TGTGCCAGCAGTTCTCCAAGGGGGCGGGATTGGTTGAATGAGCAGTTCTTC.

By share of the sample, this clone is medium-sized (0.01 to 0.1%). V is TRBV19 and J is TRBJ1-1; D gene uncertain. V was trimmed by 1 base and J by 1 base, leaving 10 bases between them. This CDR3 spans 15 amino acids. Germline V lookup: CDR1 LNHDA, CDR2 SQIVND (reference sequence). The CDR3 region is CASSIGGMRNTEAFF. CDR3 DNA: TGTGCCAGTAGTATAGGAGGCATGAGGAACACTGAAGCTTTCTTT.

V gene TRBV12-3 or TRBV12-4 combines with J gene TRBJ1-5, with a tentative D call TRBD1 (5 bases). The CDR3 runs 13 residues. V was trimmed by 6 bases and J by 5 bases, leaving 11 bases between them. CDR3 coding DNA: TGTGCCAGCAGGAAGGGGATAGATCAGCCCCAGCATTTT. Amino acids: CASRKGIDQPQHF.

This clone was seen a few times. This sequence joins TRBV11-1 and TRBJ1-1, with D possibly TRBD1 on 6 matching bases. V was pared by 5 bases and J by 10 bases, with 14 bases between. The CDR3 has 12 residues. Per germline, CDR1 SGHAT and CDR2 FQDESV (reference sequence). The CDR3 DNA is TGTGCCAGCAGCATGACAGGTTTTAGAGCTTTCTTT. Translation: CASSMTGFRAFF.

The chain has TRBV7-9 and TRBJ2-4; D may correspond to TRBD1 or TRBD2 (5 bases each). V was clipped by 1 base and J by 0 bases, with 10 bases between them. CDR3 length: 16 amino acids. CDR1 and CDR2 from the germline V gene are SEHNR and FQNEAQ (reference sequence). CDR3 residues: CASSLVGVGAKNIQYF. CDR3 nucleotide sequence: TGTGCCAGCAGCTTAGTGGGGGTGGGAGCCAAAAACATTCAGTACTTC.

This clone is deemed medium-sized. CDR3 amino acids: CASSYAGTEQFF. DNA of the CDR3: TGTGCCAGCAGTTACGCCGGGACAGAGCAGTTCTTC. This chain links TRBV6-5 with TRBJ2-1, with D tentatively TRBD1 (6 bases). Germline lookup yields CDR1 MNHEY and CDR2 SVGAGI. This CDR3 region has 12 residues. Trimming removed 2 bases at V and 10 bases at J, with 9 bases between.

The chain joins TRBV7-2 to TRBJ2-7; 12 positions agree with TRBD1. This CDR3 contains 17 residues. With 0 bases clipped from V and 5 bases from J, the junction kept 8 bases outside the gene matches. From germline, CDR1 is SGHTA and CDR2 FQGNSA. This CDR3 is CASSLAVGTGGFHEQYF. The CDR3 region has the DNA TGTGCCAGCAGCTTAGCGGTAGGGACAGGGGGCTTCCACGAGCAGTACTTC.

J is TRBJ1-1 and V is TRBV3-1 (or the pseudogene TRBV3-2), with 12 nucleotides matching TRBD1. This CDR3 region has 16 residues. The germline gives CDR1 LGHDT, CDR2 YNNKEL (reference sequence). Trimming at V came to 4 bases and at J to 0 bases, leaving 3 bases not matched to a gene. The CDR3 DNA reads TGTGCCAGCAGCCGGGGGACAGGGGGCCTGAACACTGAAGCTTTCTTT. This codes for CASSRGTGGLNTEAFF.

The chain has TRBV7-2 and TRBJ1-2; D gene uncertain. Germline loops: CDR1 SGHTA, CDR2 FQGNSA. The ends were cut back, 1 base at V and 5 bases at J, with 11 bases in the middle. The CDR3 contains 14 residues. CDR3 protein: CASSLDWHRYGYTF. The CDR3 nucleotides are TGTGCCAGCAGCTTAGATTGGCACCGGTATGGCTACACCTTC.

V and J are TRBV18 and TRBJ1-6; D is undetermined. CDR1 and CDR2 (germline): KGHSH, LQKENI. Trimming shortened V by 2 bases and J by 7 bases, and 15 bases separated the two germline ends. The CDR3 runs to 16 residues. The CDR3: CASSPVGGENNSPLHF. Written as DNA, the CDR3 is TGTGCCAGCTCACCAGTGGGCGGTGAAAACAATTCACCCCTCCACTTT. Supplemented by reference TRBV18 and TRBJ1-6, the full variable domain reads NAGVMQNPRHLVRRRGQEARLRCSPMKGHSHVYWYRQLPEEGLKFMVYLQKENIIDESGMPKERFSAEFPKEGPSILRIQQVVRGDSAAYFCASSPVGGENNSPLHFGNGTRLTVT.

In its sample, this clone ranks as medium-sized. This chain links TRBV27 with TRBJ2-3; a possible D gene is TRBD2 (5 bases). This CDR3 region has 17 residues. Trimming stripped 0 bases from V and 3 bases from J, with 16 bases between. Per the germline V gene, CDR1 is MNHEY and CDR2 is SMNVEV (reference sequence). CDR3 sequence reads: CASSLSRGRDWTDTQYF. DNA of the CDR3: TGTGCCAGCAGTTTATCTCGAGGGAGAGATTGGACAGATACGCAGTATTTT.

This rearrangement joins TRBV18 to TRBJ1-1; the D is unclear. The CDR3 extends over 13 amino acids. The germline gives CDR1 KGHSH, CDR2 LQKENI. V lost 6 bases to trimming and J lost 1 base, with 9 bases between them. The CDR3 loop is CASSSWQNTEAFF. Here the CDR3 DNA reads TGTGCCAGCTCCTCGTGGCAGAACACTGAAGCTTTCTTT.

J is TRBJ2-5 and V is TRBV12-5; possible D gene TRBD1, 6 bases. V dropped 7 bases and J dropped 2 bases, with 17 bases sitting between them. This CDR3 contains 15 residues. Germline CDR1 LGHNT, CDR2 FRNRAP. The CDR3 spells CASVCTGTLQETQYF. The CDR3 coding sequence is TGTGCTAGTGTTTGTACCGGGACACTTCAAGAGACCCAGTACTTC.

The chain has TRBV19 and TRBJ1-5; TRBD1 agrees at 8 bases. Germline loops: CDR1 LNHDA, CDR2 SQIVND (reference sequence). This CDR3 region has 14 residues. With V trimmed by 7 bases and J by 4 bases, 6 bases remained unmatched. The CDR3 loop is CASTGQGNNQPQHF. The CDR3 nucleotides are TGTGCCAGTACCGGACAGGGAAATAATCAGCCCCAGCATTTT.

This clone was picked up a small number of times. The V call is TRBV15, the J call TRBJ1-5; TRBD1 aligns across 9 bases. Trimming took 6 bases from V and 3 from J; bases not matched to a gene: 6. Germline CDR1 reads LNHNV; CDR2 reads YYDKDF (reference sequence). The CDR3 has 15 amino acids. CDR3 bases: TGTGCCACCAGTAGGGACAGGGCATCCAATCAGCCCCAGCATTTT. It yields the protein CATSRDRASNQPQHF.

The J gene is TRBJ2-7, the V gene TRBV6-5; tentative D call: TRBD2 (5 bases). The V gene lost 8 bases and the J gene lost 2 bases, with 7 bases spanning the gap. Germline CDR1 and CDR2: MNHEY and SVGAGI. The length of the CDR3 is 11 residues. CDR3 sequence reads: CASRGPYEQYF. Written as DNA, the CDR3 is TGTGCCAGCCGAGGGCCCTACGAGCAGTACTTC.

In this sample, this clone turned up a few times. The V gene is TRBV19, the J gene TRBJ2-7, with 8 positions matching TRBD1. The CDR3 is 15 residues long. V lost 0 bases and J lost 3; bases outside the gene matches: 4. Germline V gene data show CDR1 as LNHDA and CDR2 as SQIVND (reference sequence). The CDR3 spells CASSIEPRGLYEQYF. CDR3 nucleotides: TGTGCCAGTAGTATAGAGCCCAGGGGGCTCTACGAGCAGTACTTC.

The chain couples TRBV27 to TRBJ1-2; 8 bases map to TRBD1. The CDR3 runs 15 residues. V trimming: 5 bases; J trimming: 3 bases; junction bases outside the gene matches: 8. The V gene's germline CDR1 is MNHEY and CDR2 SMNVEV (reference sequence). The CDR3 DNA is TGTGCCAGCAGTCCGCGACGACAGGGGTACTATGGCTACACCTTC. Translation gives CASSPRRQGYYGYTF.

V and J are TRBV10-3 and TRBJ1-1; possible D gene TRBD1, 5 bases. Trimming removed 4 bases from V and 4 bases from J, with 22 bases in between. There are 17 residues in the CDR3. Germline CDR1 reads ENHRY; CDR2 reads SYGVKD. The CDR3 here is CAISVQGLDREGTEAFF. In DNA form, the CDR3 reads TGTGCCATCAGTGTGCAGGGTCTAGATAGGGAGGGCACTGAAGCTTTCTTT.

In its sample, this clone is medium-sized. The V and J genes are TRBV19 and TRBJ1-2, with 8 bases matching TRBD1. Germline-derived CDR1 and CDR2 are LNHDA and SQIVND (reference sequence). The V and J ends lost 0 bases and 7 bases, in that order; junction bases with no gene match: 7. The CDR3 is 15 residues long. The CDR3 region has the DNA TGTGCCAGTAGTATAGATGGCACAGGGGGAACTGGCTACACCTTC. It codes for CASSIDGTGGTGYTF.

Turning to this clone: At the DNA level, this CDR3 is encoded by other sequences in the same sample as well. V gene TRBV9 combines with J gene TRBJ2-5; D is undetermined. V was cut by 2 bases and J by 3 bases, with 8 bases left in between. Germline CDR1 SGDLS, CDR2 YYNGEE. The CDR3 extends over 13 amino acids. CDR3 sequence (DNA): TGTGCCAGCAGCGTCGCTAGGGAAGAGACCCAGTACTTC. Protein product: CASSVAREETQYF.

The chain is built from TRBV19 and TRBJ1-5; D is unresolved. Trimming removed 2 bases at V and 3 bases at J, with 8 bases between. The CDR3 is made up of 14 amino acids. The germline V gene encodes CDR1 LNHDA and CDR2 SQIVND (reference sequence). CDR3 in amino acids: CASSIYSVNQPQHF. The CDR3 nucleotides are TGTGCCAGTAGTATATATTCCGTCAATCAGCCCCAGCATTTT. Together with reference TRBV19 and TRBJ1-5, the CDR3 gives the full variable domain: DGGITQSPKYLFRKEGQNVTLSCEQNLNHDAMYWYRQDPGQGLRLIYYSQIVNDFQKGDIAEGYSVSREKKESFPLTVTSAQKNPTAFYLCASSIYSVNQPQHFGDGTRLSIL.

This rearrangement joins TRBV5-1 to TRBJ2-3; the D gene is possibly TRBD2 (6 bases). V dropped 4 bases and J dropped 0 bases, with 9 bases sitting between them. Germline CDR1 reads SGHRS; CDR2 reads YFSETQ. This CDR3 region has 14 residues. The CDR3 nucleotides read TGCGCCAGCAGCCCCGGGGGTAGCACAGATACGCAGTATTTT. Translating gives CASSPGGSTDTQYF.

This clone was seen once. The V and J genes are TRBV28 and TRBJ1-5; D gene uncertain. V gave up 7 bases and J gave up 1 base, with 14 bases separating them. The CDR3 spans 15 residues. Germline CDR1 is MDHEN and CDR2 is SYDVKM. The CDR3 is CASTPAGRSNQPQHF. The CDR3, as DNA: TGTGCCAGCACCCCCGCGGGGAGGAGCAATCAGCCCCAGCATTTT.

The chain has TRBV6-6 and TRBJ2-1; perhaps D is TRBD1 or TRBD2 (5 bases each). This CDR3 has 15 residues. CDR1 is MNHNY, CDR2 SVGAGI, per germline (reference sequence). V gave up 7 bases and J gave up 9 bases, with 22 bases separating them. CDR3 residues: CASTPRRGVRGEQFF. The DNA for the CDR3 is TGTGCCAGCACCCCAAGGCGAGGGGTCCGAGGTGAGCAGTTCTTC.